The 8 T cell receptor beta chains listed next were all sequenced from one sample in a study of T cell responses to AZD1222 COVID-19 vaccine. TCRdb keeps only in-frame clones here, not all; method: immunoSEQ multiplex PCR. This sample has over 90,000 clones, with approximately 89% found just once. Sample: peripheral blood, taken on day 0 of AZD1222 vaccination. The receptors derive from an adult in good health.

The sample holds one count of this clone. The CDR3 loop reads CATSDSPGGAQNSGYTF. The CDR3 DNA reads TGTGCCACCAGTGATTCCCCAGGGGGGGCCCAAAATTCTGGCTACACCTTC. The V call is TRBV24-1, the J call TRBJ1-2, with TRBD1 matching over 7 bases. Trimming at V came to 2 bases and at J to 7 bases, leaving 15 bases not matched to a gene. The CDR3 sequence is 17 residues long. CDR1 and CDR2 (germline): KGHDR, SFDVKD.

The V call is TRBV7-9, the J call TRBJ1-5, with D perhaps TRBD1 (5 bases). The germline gives CDR1 SEHNR, CDR2 FQNEAQ (reference sequence). CDR3 length: 15 residues. V lost 1 base and J lost 2, with 9 bases in between. CDR3 sequence (DNA): TGTGCCAGCAGCTTAGAAGGGGAGGGCAATCAGCCCCAGCATTTT. It specifies CASSLEGEGNQPQHF.

This clone was recorded once. This sequence joins TRBV6-5 and TRBJ2-1; D possibly corresponds to TRBD2 (5 bases). V dropped 6 bases and J dropped 12 bases, with 21 bases sitting between them. This CDR3 contains 14 residues. Germline V CDR1 and CDR2: MNHEY, SVGAGI. The CDR3 bases are TGTGCCAGCAGAATGCGGGCCTCCCTTTTGTTGCAGTTCTTC. Residues: CASRMRASLLLQFF.

The rearrangement links TRBV18 to TRBJ1-4; TRBD1 aligns across 11 bases. The CDR3 covers 15 residues. Germline CDR1 KGHSH, CDR2 LQKENI. Trimming cost V 3 bases and J 5 bases; bases outside gene matches: 2. CDR3 protein: CASSPGQGGNEKLFF. DNA of the CDR3: TGTGCCAGCTCACCGGGACAGGGGGGAAATGAAAAACTGTTTTTT.

V is TRBV10-3 and J is TRBJ2-7, with no clear D. Per germline, CDR1 ENHRY and CDR2 SYGVKD. The CDR3 has 12 amino acids. The V end lost 8 bases, the J end lost 1 base, and 9 bases lay between the germline ends. This CDR3 reads CAIRSSSYEQYF. Here the CDR3 DNA reads TGTGCCATCCGATCAAGTTCCTACGAGCAGTACTTC.

The rearrangement uses TRBV12-3 or TRBV12-4 and TRBJ1-1; 8 bases match TRBD1. The J segment lost 4 bases and the V segment lost 6 bases, leaving 4 bases of the junction unmatched. There are 13 residues in the CDR3. CDR3 residues: CASSSRGPTEAFF. CDR3 bases: TGTGCCAGCAGCAGCAGGGGGCCCACTGAAGCTTTCTTT.

This clone was counted a single time. The genes are TRBV25-1 and TRBJ1-2; no clear D. Germline-derived CDR1 and CDR2 are MGHDK and SYGVNS. This CDR3 has 13 amino acids. V dropped 5 bases and J dropped 2 bases, with 9 bases sitting between them. The CDR3 nucleotides read TGTGCCAGCAGTATCGGAGAGAACTATGGCTACACCTTC. Amino acid sequence: CASSIGENYGYTF.

The chain is built from TRBV11-3 and TRBJ2-7; D may be TRBD2 (6 bases). The V gene's germline CDR1 is SGHNT and CDR2 YENEEA. The length of the CDR3 is 14 residues. Trimming took off 5 bases at V and 6 bases at J, with 17 bases between the two ends. CDR3 region: CASSQEGTAVEQYF. CDR3 nucleotides: TGTGCCAGCAGCCAAGAAGGGACTGCCGTCGAGCAGTACTTC.